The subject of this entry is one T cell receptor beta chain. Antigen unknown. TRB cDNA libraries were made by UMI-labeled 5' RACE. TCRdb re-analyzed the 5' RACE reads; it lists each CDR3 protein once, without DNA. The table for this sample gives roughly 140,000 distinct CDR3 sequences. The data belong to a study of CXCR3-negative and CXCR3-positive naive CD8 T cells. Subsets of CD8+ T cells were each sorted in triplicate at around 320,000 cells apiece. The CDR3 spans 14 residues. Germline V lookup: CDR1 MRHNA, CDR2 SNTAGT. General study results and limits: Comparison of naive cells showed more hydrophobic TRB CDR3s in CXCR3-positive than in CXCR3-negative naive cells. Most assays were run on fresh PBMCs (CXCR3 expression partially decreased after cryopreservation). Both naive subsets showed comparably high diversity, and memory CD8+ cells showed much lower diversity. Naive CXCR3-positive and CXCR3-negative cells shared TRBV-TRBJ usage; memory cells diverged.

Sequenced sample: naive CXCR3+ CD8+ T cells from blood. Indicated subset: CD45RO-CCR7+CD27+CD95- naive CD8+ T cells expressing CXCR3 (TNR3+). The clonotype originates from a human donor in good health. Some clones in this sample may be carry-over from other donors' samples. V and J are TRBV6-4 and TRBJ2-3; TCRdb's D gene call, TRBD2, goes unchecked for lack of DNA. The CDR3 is CASSDGGGTDTQYF.